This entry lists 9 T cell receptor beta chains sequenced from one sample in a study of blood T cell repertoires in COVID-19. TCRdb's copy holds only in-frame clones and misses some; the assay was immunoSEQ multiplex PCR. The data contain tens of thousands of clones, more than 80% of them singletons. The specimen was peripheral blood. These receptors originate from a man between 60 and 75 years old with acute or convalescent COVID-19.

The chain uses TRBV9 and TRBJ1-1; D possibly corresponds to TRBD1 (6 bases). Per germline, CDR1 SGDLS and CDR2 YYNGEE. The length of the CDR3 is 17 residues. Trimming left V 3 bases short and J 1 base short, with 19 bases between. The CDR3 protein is CASSAQGGAPSNTEAFF. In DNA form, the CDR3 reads TGTGCCAGCAGCGCCCAAGGGGGGGCCCCCTCGAACACTGAAGCTTTCTTT.

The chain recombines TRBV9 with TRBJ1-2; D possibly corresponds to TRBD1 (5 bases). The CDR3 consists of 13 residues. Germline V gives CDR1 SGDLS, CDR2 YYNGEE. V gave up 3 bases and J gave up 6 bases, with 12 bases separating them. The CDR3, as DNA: TGTGCCAGCAGCGGGAGGGGAAGGGATGGCTACACCTTC. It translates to CASSGRGRDGYTF.

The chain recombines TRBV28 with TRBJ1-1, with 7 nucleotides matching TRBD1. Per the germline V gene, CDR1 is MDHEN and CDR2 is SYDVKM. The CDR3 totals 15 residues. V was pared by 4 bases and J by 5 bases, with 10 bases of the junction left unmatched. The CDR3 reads CASSSRPQGRTEAFF. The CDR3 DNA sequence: TGTGCCAGCAGTTCTAGACCACAGGGGAGGACTGAAGCTTTCTTT.

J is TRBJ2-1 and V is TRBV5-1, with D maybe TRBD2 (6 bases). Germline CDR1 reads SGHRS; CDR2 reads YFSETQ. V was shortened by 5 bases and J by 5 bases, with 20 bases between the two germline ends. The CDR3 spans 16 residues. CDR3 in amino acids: CASSPGVERAHNEQFF. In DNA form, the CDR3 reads TGCGCCAGCAGTCCTGGAGTCGAGCGGGCCCACAATGAGCAGTTCTTC.

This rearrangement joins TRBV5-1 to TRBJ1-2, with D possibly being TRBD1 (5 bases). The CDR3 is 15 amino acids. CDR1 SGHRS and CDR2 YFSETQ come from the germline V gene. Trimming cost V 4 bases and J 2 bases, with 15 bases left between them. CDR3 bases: TGCGCCAGCAGCATAGGGAGGGGTGTGAACTATGGCTACACCTTC. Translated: CASSIGRGVNYGYTF. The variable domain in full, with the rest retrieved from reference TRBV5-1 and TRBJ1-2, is KAGVTQTPRYLIKTRGQQVTLSCSPISGHRSVSWYQQTPGQGLQFLFEYFSETQRNKGNFPGRFSGRQFSNSRSEMNVSTLELGDSALYLCASSIGRGVNYGYTFGSGTRLTVV.

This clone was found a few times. The CDR3 reads CASSQERADGYTF. In nucleotides, the CDR3 is TGCGCCAGCAGCCAAGAGAGGGCTGATGGCTACACCTTC. The chain couples TRBV4-3 to TRBJ1-2; the D is unclear. The CDR3 is made up of 13 amino acids. Per germline, CDR1 LGHNA and CDR2 YSLEER. V lost 0 bases and J lost 6, with 8 bases in between.

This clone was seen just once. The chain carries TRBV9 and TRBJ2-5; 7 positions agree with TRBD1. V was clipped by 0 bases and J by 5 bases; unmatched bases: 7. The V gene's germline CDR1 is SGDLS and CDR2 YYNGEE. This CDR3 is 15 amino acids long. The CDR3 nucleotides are TGTGCCAGCAGCGTAGAGGGGGCCTTAGGGGAGACCCAGTACTTC. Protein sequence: CASSVEGALGETQYF.

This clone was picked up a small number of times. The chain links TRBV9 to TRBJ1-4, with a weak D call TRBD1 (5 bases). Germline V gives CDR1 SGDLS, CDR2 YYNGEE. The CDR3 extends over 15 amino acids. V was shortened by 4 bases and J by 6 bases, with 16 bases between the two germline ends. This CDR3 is CASSPWGGMDEKLFF. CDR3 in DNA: TGTGCCAGCAGCCCCTGGGGGGGGATGGATGAAAAACTGTTTTTT.

The CDR3 sequence is CASSTQLTGMNSPLHF. In nucleotides, the CDR3 is TGCGCCAGCAGCACACAGTTGACAGGAATGAACTCACCCCTCCACTTT. This sequence joins TRBV5-1 and TRBJ1-6; possibly TRBD1 for D (6 bases). Germline-derived CDR1 and CDR2 are SGHRS and YFSETQ. This CDR3 is 16 amino acids long. Trimming removed 4 bases at V and 10 bases at J, with 21 bases between.